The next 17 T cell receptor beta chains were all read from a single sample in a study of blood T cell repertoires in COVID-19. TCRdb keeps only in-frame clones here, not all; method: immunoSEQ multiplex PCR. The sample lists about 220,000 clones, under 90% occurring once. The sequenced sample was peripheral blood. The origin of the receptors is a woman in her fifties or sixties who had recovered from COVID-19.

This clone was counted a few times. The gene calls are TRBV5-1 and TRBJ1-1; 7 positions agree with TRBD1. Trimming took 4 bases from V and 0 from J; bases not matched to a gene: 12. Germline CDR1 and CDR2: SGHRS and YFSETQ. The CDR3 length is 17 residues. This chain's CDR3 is CASSIDRDSILNTEAFF. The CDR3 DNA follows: TGCGCCAGCAGCATTGACCGGGACAGCATTCTGAACACTGAAGCTTTCTTT.

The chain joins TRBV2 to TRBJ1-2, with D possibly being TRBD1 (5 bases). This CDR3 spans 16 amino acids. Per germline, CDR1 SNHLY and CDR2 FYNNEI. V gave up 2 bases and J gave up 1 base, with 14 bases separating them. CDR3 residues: CASSERAGPGNYGYTF. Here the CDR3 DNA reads TGTGCCAGCAGTGAACGGGCGGGACCGGGTAACTATGGCTACACCTTC.

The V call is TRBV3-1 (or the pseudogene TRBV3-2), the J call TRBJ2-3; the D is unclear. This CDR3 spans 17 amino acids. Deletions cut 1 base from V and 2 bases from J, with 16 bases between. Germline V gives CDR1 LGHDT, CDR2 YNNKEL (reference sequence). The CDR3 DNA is TGTGCCAGCAGCCAAGGTCCGTTGGCGGCACTCACAGATACGCAGTATTTT. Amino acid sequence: CASSQGPLAALTDTQYF.

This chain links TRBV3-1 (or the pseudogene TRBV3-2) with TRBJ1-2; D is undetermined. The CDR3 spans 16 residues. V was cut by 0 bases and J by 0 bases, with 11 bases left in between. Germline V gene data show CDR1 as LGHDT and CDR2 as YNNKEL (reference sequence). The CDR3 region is CASSQDIQTPNYGYTF. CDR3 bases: TGTGCCAGCAGCCAAGATATACAGACCCCTAACTATGGCTACACCTTC.

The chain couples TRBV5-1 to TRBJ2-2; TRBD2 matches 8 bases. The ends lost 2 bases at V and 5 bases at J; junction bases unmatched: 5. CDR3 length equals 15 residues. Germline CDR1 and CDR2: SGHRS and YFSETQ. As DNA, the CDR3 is TGCGCCAGCAGCTTCACGGGGGGGCCTACCGGGGAGCTGTTTTTT. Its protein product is CASSFTGGPTGELFF. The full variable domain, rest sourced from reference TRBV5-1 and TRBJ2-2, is KAGVTQTPRYLIKTRGQQVTLSCSPISGHRSVSWYQQTPGQGLQFLFEYFSETQRNKGNFPGRFSGRQFSNSRSEMNVSTLELGDSALYLCASSFTGGPTGELFFGEGSRLTVL.

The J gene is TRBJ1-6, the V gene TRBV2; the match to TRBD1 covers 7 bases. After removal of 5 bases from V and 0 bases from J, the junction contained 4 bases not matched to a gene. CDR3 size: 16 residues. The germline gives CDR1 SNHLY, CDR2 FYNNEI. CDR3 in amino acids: CASSPDRSSYNSPLHF. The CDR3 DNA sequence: TGTGCCAGCAGTCCGGACAGGAGCTCCTATAATTCACCCCTCCACTTT.

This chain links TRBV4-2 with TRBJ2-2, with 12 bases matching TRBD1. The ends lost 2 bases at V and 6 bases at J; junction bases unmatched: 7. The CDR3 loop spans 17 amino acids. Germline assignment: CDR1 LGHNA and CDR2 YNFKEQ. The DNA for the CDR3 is TGTGCCAGCAGCCAATTAGGGACAGGGGGCGATGCCGGGGAGCTGTTTTTT. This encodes CASSQLGTGGDAGELFF.

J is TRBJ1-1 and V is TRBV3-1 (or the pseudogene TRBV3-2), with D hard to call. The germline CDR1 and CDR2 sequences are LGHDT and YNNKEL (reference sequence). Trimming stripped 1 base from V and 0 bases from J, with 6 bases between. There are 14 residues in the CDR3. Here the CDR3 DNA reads TGTGCCAGCAGCCAAGCCGGGGTGAACACTGAAGCTTTCTTT. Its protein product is CASSQAGVNTEAFF.

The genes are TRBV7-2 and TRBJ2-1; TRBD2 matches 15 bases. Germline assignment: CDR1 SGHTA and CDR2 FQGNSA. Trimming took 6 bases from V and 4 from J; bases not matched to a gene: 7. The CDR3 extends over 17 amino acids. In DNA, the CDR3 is TGTGCCAGCAGTCCCGGGACTAGCGGGGGGCAATACAATGAGCAGTTCTTC. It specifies CASSPGTSGGQYNEQFF. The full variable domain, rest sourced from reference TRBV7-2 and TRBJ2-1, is GAGVSQSPSNKVTEKGKDVELRCDPISGHTALYWYRQSLGQGLEFLIYFQGNSAPDKSGLPSDRFSAERTGGSVSTLTIQRTQQEDSAVYLCASSPGTSGGQYNEQFFGPGTRLTVL.

The CDR3 is CASSQGLSGNTIYF. The DNA for the CDR3 is TGTGCCAGCTCACAGGGGTTAAGTGGAAACACCATATATTTT. The chain is built from TRBV5-6 and TRBJ1-3; 7 bases fit TRBD1. The V and J ends lost 7 bases and 3 bases, in that order; junction bases with no gene match: 7. The length of the CDR3 is 14 residues. Germline V CDR1 and CDR2: SGHDT, YYEEEE. The full variable domain, with the rest looked up from reference TRBV5-6 and TRBJ1-3, is DAGVTQSPTHLIKTRGQQVTLRCSPKSGHDTVSWYQQALGQGPQFIFQYYEEEERQRGNFPDRFSGHQFPNYSSELNVNALLLGDSALYLCASSQGLSGNTIYFGEGSWLTVV.

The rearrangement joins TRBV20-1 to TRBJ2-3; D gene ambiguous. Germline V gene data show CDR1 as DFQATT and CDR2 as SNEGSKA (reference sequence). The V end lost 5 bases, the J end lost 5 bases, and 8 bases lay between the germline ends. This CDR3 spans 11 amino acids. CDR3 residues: CSAPAGDTQYF. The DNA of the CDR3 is TGCAGTGCTCCGGCAGGAGATACGCAGTATTTT.

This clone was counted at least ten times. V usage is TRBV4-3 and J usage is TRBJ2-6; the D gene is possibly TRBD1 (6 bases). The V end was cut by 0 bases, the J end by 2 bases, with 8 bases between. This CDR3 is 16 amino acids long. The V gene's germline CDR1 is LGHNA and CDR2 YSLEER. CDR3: CASSQDAGAGANVLTF. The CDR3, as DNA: TGCGCCAGCAGCCAAGATGCAGGGGCTGGGGCCAACGTCCTGACTTTC.

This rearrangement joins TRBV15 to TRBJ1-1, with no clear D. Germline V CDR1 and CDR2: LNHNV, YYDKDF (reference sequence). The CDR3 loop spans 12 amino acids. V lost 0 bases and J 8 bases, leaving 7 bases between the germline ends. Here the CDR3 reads CATSRDRQEAFF. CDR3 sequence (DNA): TGTGCCACCAGCAGAGACAGGCAGGAAGCTTTCTTT.

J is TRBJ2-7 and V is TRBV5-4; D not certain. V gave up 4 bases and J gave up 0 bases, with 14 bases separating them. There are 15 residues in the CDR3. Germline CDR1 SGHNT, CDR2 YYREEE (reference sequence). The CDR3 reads CASSPSRKSSYEQYF. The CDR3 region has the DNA TGTGCCAGCAGCCCTTCTAGGAAGAGCTCCTACGAGCAGTACTTC.

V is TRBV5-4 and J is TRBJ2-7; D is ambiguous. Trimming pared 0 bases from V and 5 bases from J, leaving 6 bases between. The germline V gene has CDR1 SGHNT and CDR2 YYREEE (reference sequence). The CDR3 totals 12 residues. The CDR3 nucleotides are TGTGCCAGCAGCTTGGCAGGTCACGAGCAGTACTTC. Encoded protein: CASSLAGHEQYF.

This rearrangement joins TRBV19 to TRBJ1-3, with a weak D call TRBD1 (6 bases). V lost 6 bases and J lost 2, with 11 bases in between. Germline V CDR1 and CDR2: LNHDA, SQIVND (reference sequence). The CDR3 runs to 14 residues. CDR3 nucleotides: TGTGCCAGTAGGGACAGACCCACTGGAAACACCATATATTTT. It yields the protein CASRDRPTGNTIYF.

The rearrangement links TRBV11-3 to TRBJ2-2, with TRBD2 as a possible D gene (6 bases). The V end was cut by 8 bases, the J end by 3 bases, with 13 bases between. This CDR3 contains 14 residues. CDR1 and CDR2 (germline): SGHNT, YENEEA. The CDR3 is CASSDWGDTGELFF. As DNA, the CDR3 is TGTGCCAGCTCTGACTGGGGGGACACCGGGGAGCTGTTTTTT.